This is a list of T cell receptor beta chains from one sample in a study of cytomegalovirus exposure and HLA in healthy donors. Produced via immunoSEQ multiplex PCR; TCRdb's table is partial and in-frame only. The profile shows about 130,000 clones, around 82% of them singletons. Sample: PBMCs. These receptor sequences come from a female donor in good health and CMV-seronegative. The CDR3 runs from the conserved cysteine through the conserved F or W. A D gene is named only where the DNA matches it firmly. The size entry is marked missing in some rows and otherwise reads once, few, many or a size class.

TRBJ1-1	once	TRBV20-1	.	TGCAGTGCTAGGGCCCACAGTCGAACTTTCTTT	CSARAHSRTFF
TRBJ2-3	.	TRBV11-2	.	TGTGCCAGCAGCAAGACTGGTTCCTCACTCACAGATACGCAGTATTTT	CASSKTGSSLTDTQYF
TRBJ1-5	.	TRBV7-9	.	TGTGCCAGCAGCTCCGTAAATCAGCCCCAGCATTTT	CASSSVNQPQHF
TRBJ2-7	.	TRBV4-2	.	TGTGCCAGCAGCCAAGGGCGGGCACCAACCTACGAGCAGTACTTC	CASSQGRAPTYEQYF
TRBJ2-7	.	TRBV5-6	.	TGTGCCAGCAGCTTGGACCCCCGAGTGGAGCAGTACTTC	CASSLDPRVEQYF
TRBJ1-1	once	TRBV5-1	TRBD1	TGCGCCAGCAGCCGGGACAGGGTGATGAACACTGAAGCTTTCTTT	CASSRDRVMNTEAFF
TRBJ2-2	.	TRBV13	.	TGTGCCAGCAGCTTGGGACTCCGGGGGACCGGGGAGCTGTTTTTT	CASSLGLRGTGELFF
TRBJ1-1	.	TRBV7-2	.	TGTGCCAGCAGCCCACAGGGATTTAAAACTGAAGCTTTCTTT	CASSPQGFKTEAFF
TRBJ2-3	.	TRBV5-1	TRBD1	TGCGCCAGCAGCCCTGGGACAGCCACAGATACGCAGTATTTT	CASSPGTATDTQYF
TRBJ2-1	.	TRBV27	.	TGTGCCAGCAGTTCCGTGGGCGCCTACAATGAGCAGTTCTTC	CASSSVGAYNEQFF
TRBJ2-5	.	TRBV10-3	TRBD1	TGTGCCATCAGTGGCCGGGACAGGGATGCGGAGACCCAGTACTTC	CAISGRDRDAETQYF
TRBJ2-1	.	TRBV5-4	.	TGTGCCAGCAGCTTGGACCTTACAGGGTATGAGCAGTTCTTC	CASSLDLTGYEQFF
TRBJ2-2	.	TRBV7-2	TRBD2	TGTGCCAGCAGCTTAGTAACTAGCGGCAGCGGGGAGCTGTTTTTT	CASSLVTSGSGELFF
TRBJ2-7	few	TRBV7-3	TRBD2	TGTGCCAGCAGTCCTAGCGGGAGCTATCACGAGCAGTACTTC	CASSPSGSYHEQYF
TRBJ1-5	.	TRBV5-1	.	TGCGCCAGCAGCCCGATGGGACATAGCAATCAGCCCCAGCATTTT	CASSPMGHSNQPQHF
TRBJ2-2	.	TRBV7-3	TRBD2	TGTGCCAGCAGGCAAACTAGCGGGGGGTCCCCCGCGAACACCGGGGAGCTGTTTTTT	CASRQTSGGSPANTGELFF
TRBJ2-7	.	TRBV5-1	TRBD1	TGCGCCAGCAGCTTGGAACCGGGACAGGGGGCCTACGAGCAGTACTTC	CASSLEPGQGAYEQYF
TRBJ2-1	.	TRBV9	.	TGTGCCAGCAGCGGCGGAGGAGCGTACAATGAGCAGTTCTTC	CASSGGGAYNEQFF
TRBJ2-3	once	TRBV5-1	TRBD1	TGCGCCAGCAGTAAAGCCGACAGGGGGCTTAGCACAGATACGCAGTATTTT	CASSKADRGLSTDTQYF
TRBJ2-7	.	TRBV5-1	TRBD1	TGCGCCAGCAGCTTGGGGACAGACAGGGGGACACCCTACGAGCAGTACTTC	CASSLGTDRGTPYEQYF
TRBJ1-1	.	TRBV5-4	.	TGTGCCAGCAGCTTGACGACAGGCCAGACCGAAGCTTTCTTT	CASSLTTGQTEAFF
TRBJ2-2	.	TRBV11-2	TRBD2	TGTGCCAGCAGCACCGGGGGAGGGGAGTGGGCCGGGGAGCTGTTTTTT	CASSTGGGEWAGELFF
TRBJ2-7	once	TRBV30	.	TGTGCCTGGACCCGACGGACGGAGGGGGAGCAGTACTTC	CAWTRRTEGEQYF
TRBJ2-1	.	TRBV7-9	TRBD2	TGTGCCAGCAGCCAACTGACTAGCGGGGTTTTCAATGAGCAGTTCTTC	CASSQLTSGVFNEQFF
TRBJ1-1	once	TRBV28	TRBD1	TGTGCCAGCAGTTTACGCGGACAGGGGGGCACTGAAGCTTTCTTT	CASSLRGQGGTEAFF
TRBJ1-3	.	TRBV9	.	TGTGCCAGCAGCAAAGAGGATTGGGTTCAGGGAAACACCATATATTTT	CASSKEDWVQGNTIYF
TRBJ1-4	.	TRBV9	TRBD1	TGTGCCTCCAGGGGGACTAATGAAAAACTGTTTTTT	CASRGTNEKLFF
TRBJ1-2	few	TRBV5-1	TRBD1	TGCGCCAGCAACCCCGGGACAGGTGACTATGGCTACACCTTC	CASNPGTGDYGYTF
TRBJ1-1	.	TRBV2	.	TGTGCCAGTACTCTCTTGGGGGGGCGTACCACTGAAGCTTTCTTT	CASTLLGGRTTEAFF
TRBJ1-1	.	TRBV30	.	TGTGCCTGGAGAAAAACCGAGAGCAGGCCTAAGAACACTGAAGCTTTCTTT	CAWRKTESRPKNTEAFF
TRBJ2-3	.	TRBV7-9	.	TGTGCCAGCAGCTTAGTTCGGGGTACAGATACGCAGTATTTT	CASSLVRGTDTQYF
TRBJ2-1	.	TRBV5-1	TRBD2	TGCGCCAGCAGCTTGGGGGGAGGGGACAATGAGCAGTTCTTC	CASSLGGGDNEQFF
TRBJ2-3	.	TRBV7-9	.	TGTGCCAGCAGCTCCCTGGTAGCCGTAAAATCTAGCACAGATACGCAGTATTTT	CASSSLVAVKSSTDTQYF
TRBJ1-2	.	TRBV30	.	TGTGCCTGGAGTGTACCGGCAGGCTATGGCTACACCTTC	CAWSVPAGYGYTF
TRBJ2-1	.	TRBV28	TRBD2	TGTGCCAGTAGCGGGAGAGTCAATGAGCAGTTCTTC	CASSGRVNEQFF
TRBJ2-2	.	TRBV6-4	.	TGTGCCAGCAGCCTCTGGGGGAGGCCTCCGAACACCGGGGAGCTGTTTTTT	CASSLWGRPPNTGELFF
TRBJ2-7	.	TRBV9	.	TGTGCCAGCAGCGTAGCGGGGATGGGGGGTTCCTACGAGCAGTACTTC	CASSVAGMGGSYEQYF
TRBJ1-2	.	TRBV7-3	.	TGTGCCAGCAGCTTACAGCGTTCCGGCTATGGCTACACCTTC	CASSLQRSGYGYTF
TRBJ2-7	.	TRBV7-2	TRBD2	TGTGCCAGCAGTTATATTTCTAGCGGGAGTGTTTACGAGCAGTACTTC	CASSYISSGSVYEQYF
TRBJ2-3	.	TRBV11-1	.	TGTGCCAGCAGCTTCGAACCGGGGATTAGCACAGATACGCAGTATTTT	CASSFEPGISTDTQYF
TRBJ2-3	.	TRBV27	TRBD2	TGTGCCAGCAGTTCCCTTGGGGCGCGGGAGATCAACGGGCAGTATTTT	CASSSLGAREINGQYF
TRBJ1-5	few	TRBV21-1	.	TGTGCCAGCAGCAAGACAGAAAATCAGCCCCAGCATTTT	CASSKTENQPQHF